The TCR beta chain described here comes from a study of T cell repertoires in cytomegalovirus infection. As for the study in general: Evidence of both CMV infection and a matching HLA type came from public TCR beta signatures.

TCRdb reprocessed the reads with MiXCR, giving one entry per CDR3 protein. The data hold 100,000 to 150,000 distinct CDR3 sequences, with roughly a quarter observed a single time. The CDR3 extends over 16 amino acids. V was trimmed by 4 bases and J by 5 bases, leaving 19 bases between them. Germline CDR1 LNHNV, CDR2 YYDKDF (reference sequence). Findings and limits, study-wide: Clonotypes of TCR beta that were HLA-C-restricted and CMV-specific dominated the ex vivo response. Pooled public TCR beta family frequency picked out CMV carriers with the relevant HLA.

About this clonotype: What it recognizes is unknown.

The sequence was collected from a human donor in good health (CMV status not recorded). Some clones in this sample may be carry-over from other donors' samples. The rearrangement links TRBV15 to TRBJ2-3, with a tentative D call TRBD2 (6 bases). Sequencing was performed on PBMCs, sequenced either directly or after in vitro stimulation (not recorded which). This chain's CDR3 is CATSKNVGRLLDTQYF. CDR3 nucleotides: TGTGCCACCAGCAAAAATGTCGGGAGACTATTAGATACGCAGTATTTT.